Listed here are 4 T cell receptor beta chains from one sample, sequenced in a study of cytomegalovirus exposure and HLA in healthy donors. The study ran its PCR with 60 Vbeta and 13 Jbeta primers. The protocol was immunoSEQ multiplex PCR, while the TCRdb copy is restricted to in-frame clones and leaves out a portion. The profile shows 150,000 or so clones, around 80% of them singletons. What was sequenced was PBMCs. These receptors were taken from a woman between 40 and 50 years old in good health and CMV-seronegative.

The chain uses TRBV5-1 and TRBJ1-2; TRBD1 might be the D (6 bases). The CDR3 totals 14 residues. V gave up 4 bases and J gave up 4 bases, with 14 bases separating them. In germline, CDR1 is SGHRS, CDR2 YFSETQ. The CDR3 sequence is CASSREGEGYGYTF. The CDR3 DNA is TGCGCCAGCAGCCGAGAGGGGGAAGGCTATGGCTACACCTTC.

The rearrangement joins TRBV10-3 to TRBJ1-1; tentative D call: TRBD1 (6 bases). The CDR3 is 12 amino acids. CDR1 ENHRY and CDR2 SYGVKD come from the germline V gene. Trimming stripped 8 bases from V and 8 bases from J, with 15 bases between. The CDR3 loop is CAIRTPTGEAFF. The CDR3 nucleotides are TGTGCCATCCGAACTCCGACAGGCGAAGCTTTCTTT.

The chain combines TRBV6-1 with TRBJ2-1; D ambiguous. The CDR3 has 13 amino acids. V lost 5 bases to trimming and J lost 4 bases, with 9 bases between them. The germline CDR1 and CDR2 sequences are MNHNS and SASEGT. The chain's CDR3 is CASSPRTYNEQFF. CDR3 DNA: TGTGCCAGCAGTCCGAGAACTTACAATGAGCAGTTCTTC.

The rearrangement joins TRBV19 to TRBJ2-5; D is possibly TRBD2 (5 bases). Trimming pared 5 bases from V and 4 bases from J, leaving 14 bases between. CDR1 is LNHDA and CDR2 is SQIVND in the germline V gene (reference sequence). The CDR3 is 14 residues long. CDR3 bases: TGTGCCAGTAGTGACTCGATCCGGGGAGAGACCCAGTACTTC. Translation: CASSDSIRGETQYF.